There are many counts of the clone carrying this T cell receptor beta chain. Its antigen is unknown. The read ends 3 residues before the CDR3 terminus; that terminus is restored from the germline J gene. These data belong to a study of T cell clonality in common variable immunodeficiency. Study findings and constraints: Fewer deletions and N-nucleotide insertions were reportedly seen in common variable immunodeficiency TCR beta sequences.

Equal genomic DNA amounts from CVID and control samples were sequenced. Assay: immunoSEQ multiplex PCR; the TCRdb copy retains only in-frame clones and omits some. The table lists approximately 29,000 clones, with no singletons. The CVID group had about 14 females and about 30 males, mean age around 40. Blood came from CVID subjects not ill and not taking immunomodulatory or immunosuppressive medication. V lost 6 bases to trimming and J lost 2 bases; unmatched junction nucleotides: 7. The germline CDR1 and CDR2 sequences are LNHDA and SQIVND (reference sequence). The CDR3 runs 17 residues. The clonotype was recovered from a human donor with common variable immunodeficiency. The chain links TRBV19 to TRBJ2-6; TRBD1 agrees at 10 bases. The sequenced material came from peripheral blood mononuclear cells. The CDR3 DNA, read in part, is TGTGCCAGTAGCTCCGGGACAGGGGAAGCTGGGGCCAACGTC. This sequence encodes CASSSGTGEAGANV. The full CDR3 protein reads CASSSGTGEAGANVLTF.